This is a list of T cell receptor beta chains from one sample in a study of molecular identifiers for immune sequencing clone quantification. TCRdb processed the PCR reads anew with MiXCR; each CDR3 protein has one entry. In the table there are some 680,000 distinct CDR3 sequences, roughly 27% of which are singletons. Input material: naive CD8+ T cells from blood, with Jurkat cell RNA spiked in. The receptors shown here come from a human donor in good health. Some libraries in this study had Jurkat cell RNA spiked in. The CDR3 runs from the conserved cysteine through the conserved F or W. The D gene is left open where the match is weak. Clone size appears in some rows only: once, few, many, or a class for an expanded clone.

J: TRBJ2-7; D: TRBD1; V: TRBV20-1; size: many; CDR3: CSAQGIEGALYEQYF; DNA: TGCAGTGCTCAAGGAATAGAGGGGGCCCTCTACGAGCAGTACTTC
J: TRBJ1-1; D: -; V: TRBV4-3; size: -; CDR3: CASSQDLSGGSEAFF; DNA: TGCGCCAGCAGCCAAGATTTATCCGGGGGGAGTGAAGCTTTCTTT
J: TRBJ2-3; D: -; V: TRBV6-5; size: -; CDR3: CASSYSPLGATQYF; DNA: TGTGCCAGCAGTTACTCGCCTCTTGGGGCTACGCAGTATTTT
J: TRBJ1-2; D: TRBD1; V: TRBV28; size: many; CDR3: CASSQEDRDNYGYTF; DNA: TGTGCCAGCAGCCAAGAGGACAGGGATAACTATGGCTACACCTTC
J: TRBJ1-4; D: -; V: TRBV28; size: many; CDR3: CASSLTQRQNEKLFF; DNA: TGTGCCAGCAGTTTAACCCAGAGGCAAAATGAAAAACTGTTTTTT
J: TRBJ2-3; D: -; V: TRBV14; size: many; CDR3: CASSQGDSSHPSTDTQYF; DNA: TGTGCCAGCAGCCAAGGCGACAGCTCCCATCCTAGCACAGATACGCAGTATTTT
J: TRBJ1-2; D: TRBD1; V: TRBV10-3; size: -; CDR3: CATGDRAQVEGYTF; DNA: TGTGCCACAGGGGACAGGGCTCAAGTTGAAGGCTACACCTTC
J: TRBJ2-5; D: -; V: TRBV9; size: few; CDR3: CASSEGGQDDQETQYF; DNA: TGTGCCAGCAGCGAGGGTGGGCAGGATGACCAAGAGACCCAGTACTTC
J: TRBJ2-7; D: -; V: TRBV12-3/TRBV12-4; size: few; CDR3: CASRGPNSESSYEQYF; DNA: TGTGCCAGCAGGGGACCGAATAGCGAGAGCTCCTACGAGCAGTACTTC
J: TRBJ2-3; D: -; V: TRBV12-3/TRBV12-4; size: many; CDR3: CASSSGQAARFGTDTQYF; DNA: TGTGCCAGCAGTTCGGGGCAGGCGGCGAGGTTTGGCACAGATACGCAGTATTTT
J: TRBJ1-5; D: -; V: TRBV15; size: -; CDR3: CATSRDRCSNQPQHF; DNA: TGTGCCACCAGCAGAGACAGGTGTAGCAATCAGCCCCAGCATTTT
J: TRBJ1-6; D: -; V: TRBV4-1; size: -; CDR3: CASSQGQGGNSPLHF; DNA: TGCGCCAGCAGCCAAGGCCAGGGTGGTAATTCACCCCTCCACTTT
J: TRBJ1-5; D: -; V: TRBV30; size: many; CDR3: CAWIIVGSNQPQHF; DNA: TGTGCCTGGATTATAGTGGGAAGCAATCAGCCCCAGCATTTT
J: TRBJ2-7; D: -; V: TRBV28; size: few; CDR3: CASSSLDGVYEQYF; DNA: TGTGCCAGCAGTTCCCTCGACGGTGTCTACGAGCAGTACTTC
J: TRBJ2-5; D: -; V: TRBV12-3/TRBV12-4; size: many; CDR3: CASSSTPTLAPGETQYF; DNA: TGTGCCAGCAGTTCCACCCCAACCCTGGCCCCGGGGGAGACCCAGTACTTC
J: TRBJ2-2; D: -; V: TRBV9; size: few; CDR3: CASSVALTGNTGELFF; DNA: TGTGCCAGCAGCGTAGCTTTGACTGGGAACACCGGGGAGCTGTTTTTT
J: TRBJ2-3; D: TRBD2; V: TRBV6-6; size: many; CDR3: CASSSGLASSTDTQYF; DNA: TGTGCCAGCAGTTCGGGACTAGCGTCTTCCACAGATACGCAGTATTTT
J: TRBJ2-1; D: TRBD1; V: TRBV15; size: -; CDR3: CATSLGQGAINEQFF; DNA: TGTGCCACCAGCCTAGGACAGGGGGCAATCAATGAGCAGTTCTTC
J: TRBJ1-1; D: -; V: TRBV9; size: many; CDR3: CASSGGGEAFF; DNA: TGTGCCAGCAGCGGAGGCGGTGAAGCTTTCTTT
J: TRBJ2-5; D: -; V: TRBV12-3/TRBV12-4; size: -; CDR3: CASSLDDRTQETQYF; DNA: TGTGCCAGCAGTTTGGATGACAGGACACAAGAGACCCAGTACTTC
J: TRBJ1-6; D: TRBD1; V: TRBV28; size: many; CDR3: CASSLTGRRGSPLHF; DNA: TGTGCCAGCAGTTTGACAGGGAGGCGCGGGTCACCCCTCCACTTT
J: TRBJ2-4; D: -; V: TRBV6-2/TRBV6-3; size: few; CDR3: CASSTNWGDKNIQYF; DNA: TGTGCCAGCAGTACCAACTGGGGTGACAAAAACATTCAGTACTTC
J: TRBJ1-2; D: -; V: TRBV7-9; size: -; CDR3: CASSPPGGGNYGYTF; DNA: TGTGCCAGCAGCCCCCCCGGGGGCGGGAACTATGGCTACACCTTC
J: TRBJ2-7; D: TRBD2; V: TRBV2; size: few; CDR3: CASREAGELFYEQYF; DNA: TGTGCCAGCAGGGAAGCGGGGGAACTTTTCTACGAGCAGTACTTC
J: TRBJ2-7; D: TRBD2; V: TRBV4-3; size: few; CDR3: CASSQSGSINEQYF; DNA: TGCGCCAGCAGCCAAAGCGGGAGCATCAACGAGCAGTACTTC
J: TRBJ1-1; D: -; V: TRBV19; size: few; CDR3: CASMVVPGNTEAFF; DNA: TGTGCCAGTATGGTGGTTCCCGGGAACACTGAAGCTTTCTTT
J: TRBJ1-5; D: TRBD1; V: TRBV28; size: many; CDR3: CASSWDRGYQPQHF; DNA: TGTGCCAGCAGTTGGGACAGGGGTTATCAGCCCCAGCATTTT
J: TRBJ2-7; D: TRBD2; V: TRBV4-3; size: -; CDR3: CASSQSTGGGYEQYF; DNA: TGCGCCAGCAGCCAGTCCACGGGAGGGGGCTACGAGCAGTACTTC
J: TRBJ2-3; D: -; V: TRBV7-9; size: many; CDR3: CAGGRGSTDTQYF; DNA: TGTGCCGGGGGGCGCGGGTCCACAGATACGCAGTATTTT
J: TRBJ2-7; D: -; V: TRBV10-2; size: many; CDR3: CASAYGVDYEQYF; DNA: TGCGCCAGCGCCTACGGGGTAGACTACGAGCAGTACTTC
J: TRBJ2-3; D: -; V: TRBV3-1; size: -; CDR3: CASGQGSRGPVPTDTQYF; DNA: TGTGCCAGCGGCCAGGGTTCGCGGGGACCTGTTCCCACAGATACGCAGTATTTT
J: TRBJ2-7; D: TRBD1; V: TRBV19; size: -; CDR3: CASSISQGVNEQYF; DNA: TGTGCCAGTAGTATATCACAGGGGGTCAACGAGCAGTACTTC
J: TRBJ2-3; D: -; V: TRBV19; size: -; CDR3: CASSIGGVSTDTQYF; DNA: TGTGCCAGTAGTATAGGAGGGGTTAGCACAGATACGCAGTATTTT
J: TRBJ2-5; D: -; V: TRBV20-1; size: few; CDR3: CSASTQENQETQYF; DNA: TGCAGTGCTAGCACTCAGGAAAACCAAGAGACCCAGTACTTC
J: TRBJ2-3; D: -; V: TRBV19; size: few; CDR3: CASTEGSTDTQYF; DNA: TGTGCCAGTACGGAGGGGAGCACAGATACGCAGTATTTT
J: TRBJ1-2; D: -; V: TRBV12-3/TRBV12-4; size: few; CDR3: CASSLGVRYTF; DNA: TGTGCCAGCAGTCTGGGGGTCCGCTACACCTTC
J: TRBJ1-1; D: -; V: TRBV15; size: few; CDR3: CATSRYQGSEWKNTEAFF; DNA: TGTGCCACCAGCAGGTATCAGGGCTCCGAGTGGAAGAACACTGAAGCTTTCTTT
J: TRBJ2-7; D: TRBD1; V: TRBV27; size: -; CDR3: CASSPGQGTIYEQYF; DNA: TGTGCCAGCAGTCCGGGACAGGGGACAATCTACGAGCAGTACTTC
J: TRBJ2-1; D: -; V: TRBV28; size: -; CDR3: CTSSSHQLMQGYEQFF; DNA: TGTACCAGCAGTTCACACCAATTGATGCAGGGCTATGAGCAGTTCTTC
J: TRBJ1-5; D: -; V: TRBV5-6; size: few; CDR3: CASSFLNTDNQPQHF; DNA: TGTGCCAGCAGCTTTTTGAATACAGACAATCAGCCCCAGCATTTT
J: TRBJ2-5; D: TRBD2; V: TRBV7-9; size: few; CDR3: CASSSPLWTSGGASETQYF; DNA: TGTGCCAGTAGCTCCCCGCTGTGGACTAGCGGGGGGGCGAGTGAGACCCAGTACTTC
J: TRBJ1-5; D: -; V: TRBV4-3; size: few; CDR3: CASSQDSDDSNQPQHF; DNA: TGCGCCAGCAGCCAAGATTCCGACGACAGCAATCAGCCCCAGCATTTT
J: TRBJ2-3; D: TRBD2; V: TRBV10-3; size: -; CDR3: CAISEGALAGDRTDTQYF; DNA: TGTGCCATCAGTGAGGGGGCACTAGCGGGAGACAGGACAGATACGCAGTATTTT
J: TRBJ2-7; D: -; V: TRBV5-4; size: many; CDR3: CASSPTGPGLYEQYF; DNA: TGTGCCAGCAGCCCTACGGGCCCCGGGTTGTACGAGCAGTACTTC
J: TRBJ1-3; D: -; V: TRBV4-1; size: few; CDR3: CASSQVTTGNTIYF; DNA: TGCGCCAGCAGCCAAGTTACAACTGGAAACACCATATATTTT
J: TRBJ1-2; D: TRBD1; V: TRBV2; size: -; CDR3: CASRDSVSDGGYTF; DNA: TGTGCCAGCCGGGACAGCGTATCGGACGGTGGCTACACCTTC
J: TRBJ2-2; D: -; V: TRBV29-1; size: many; CDR3: CSVEVSNTGELFF; DNA: TGCAGCGTTGAAGTATCCAACACCGGGGAGCTGTTTTTT
J: TRBJ2-3; D: -; V: TRBV12-3/TRBV12-4; size: -; CDR3: CASSPTVSTDTQYF; DNA: TGTGCCAGCAGTCCGACAGTGAGCACAGATACGCAGTATTTT